The 14 T cell receptor beta chains below were found in one sample sequenced in a study of OX40 agonist ivuxolimab in advanced cancers. Here immunoSEQ multiplex PCR was the method, and the copy in TCRdb shows in-frame clones only, minus some. The sample has about 160,000 clones; 85% to 95% are singletons. The sample in question was CD4+ or CD8+ T cells sorted from blood, obtained in a trial of the OX40 agonist ivuxolimab. The receptors come from an adult with an advanced solid tumor such as melanoma, head and neck, liver or kidney cancer.

V is TRBV30 and J is TRBJ2-1; 11 bases agree with TRBD1. V was clipped by 5 bases and J by 0 bases; unmatched bases: 15. Germline CDR1 and CDR2: GTSNPN and SVGIG (reference sequence). This CDR3 is built from 19 residues. CDR3 nucleotide sequence: TGTGCCTGGCCCGAGTGGGGACAGGGGGGTGGCAGCTCCTACAATGAGCAGTTCTTC. Translated: CAWPEWGQGGGSSYNEQFF.

This chain links TRBV7-8 with TRBJ1-1; D uncertain. This CDR3 region has 15 residues. CDR1 SGHVS and CDR2 FQNEAQ come from the germline V gene. V lost 4 bases, J lost 0 bases, and 12 bases lay in between. CDR3 in DNA: TGTGCCAGCAGCTACGGACGGGCCCTGAACACTGAAGCTTTCTTT. Translation: CASSYGRALNTEAFF.

This chain connects TRBV5-1 to TRBJ1-3; D ambiguous. V was pared by 5 bases and J by 1 base, with 10 bases between. This CDR3 spans 14 amino acids. Germline values: CDR1 SGHRS, CDR2 YFSETQ. CDR3 nucleotide sequence: TGCGCCAGCAGGTCCCAAGGGTCTGGAAACACCATATATTTT. Protein product: CASRSQGSGNTIYF.

The J gene is TRBJ2-7, the V gene TRBV6-5; perhaps TRBD1 as D (5 bases). The germline V gene encodes CDR1 MNHEY and CDR2 SVGAGI. The CDR3 runs 14 residues. Trimming cost V 2 bases and J 0 bases, with 8 bases left between them. CDR3 amino acids: CASSYGAPSYEQYF. The CDR3 DNA follows: TGTGCCAGCAGTTACGGGGCCCCCTCCTACGAGCAGTACTTC.

The rearrangement joins TRBV5-4 to TRBJ2-1; 9 bases line up with TRBD1. With V trimmed by 5 bases and J by 7 bases, 10 bases remained unmatched. Germline-derived CDR1 and CDR2 are SGHNT and YYREEE (reference sequence). The CDR3 spans 15 residues. The CDR3 bases are TGTGCCAGCAGTTCCGGGACAGGGAATCGGAATGAGCAGTTCTTC. Protein product: CASSSGTGNRNEQFF.

The rearrangement links TRBV21-1 to TRBJ2-1; TRBD1 is taken as the D call from the table, unchecked against the DNA. TRBV21-1 is marked as a pseudogene. This CDR3 contains 16 residues. CDR3 nucleotide sequence: TGTGCCAGCAGCAAAGGACGGACAGGTATGGGGAATGAGCAGTTCTTC. This gives the protein CASSKGRTGMGNEQFF.

V and J are TRBV27 and TRBJ2-7; TRBD2 agrees at 9 bases. The CDR3 sequence is 16 residues long. CDR1 MNHEY and CDR2 SMNVEV come from the germline V gene (reference sequence). V was pared by 2 bases and J by 8 bases, with 13 bases of the junction left unmatched. CDR3 bases: TGTGCCAGCAGTTTAGGGGGAAGCGGGGGGCCACATAAGCAGTACTTC. This gives the protein CASSLGGSGGPHKQYF.

The chain has TRBV9 and TRBJ2-7; 9 nucleotides line up with TRBD1. Losses at the gene ends were 2 bases for V and 6 bases for J; bases not matched to a gene: 12. CDR1 is SGDLS, CDR2 YYNGEE, per germline. This CDR3 spans 16 amino acids. The DNA of the CDR3 is TGTGCCAGCAGCGTCTCCCCCGGGACAGGGACGAGCGAGCAGTACTTC. Protein: CASSVSPGTGTSEQYF.

The CDR3 loop reads CALDLRRAFF. Here the CDR3 DNA reads TGTGCCTTGGATCTGCGAAGAGCTTTCTTT. This chain uses TRBV30 with TRBJ1-1; D gene uncertain. Trimming stripped 7 bases from V and 10 bases from J, with 13 bases between. This CDR3 has 10 amino acids. Germline V gene data show CDR1 as GTSNPN and CDR2 as SVGIG (reference sequence).

V is TRBV5-1 and J is TRBJ1-4, with 7 bases lining up with TRBD1. From germline, CDR1 is SGHRS and CDR2 YFSETQ. The CDR3 covers 15 residues. V shed 2 bases, J shed 0 bases, and the junction held 1 base outside the gene matches. CDR3: CASSFTGATNEKLFF. As DNA, the CDR3 is TGCGCCAGCAGCTTTACAGGGGCAACTAATGAAAAACTGTTTTTT.

The chain employs TRBV5-1 and TRBJ1-2; D uncertain. From germline, CDR1 is SGHRS and CDR2 YFSETQ. The CDR3 contains 15 residues. Trimming removed 0 bases from V and 8 bases from J, with 17 bases in between. In nucleotides, the CDR3 is TGCGCCAGCAGCTTGGGAGGCAGCCAGCCTGGGGGCTACACCTTC. This encodes CASSLGGSQPGGYTF.

The rearrangement links TRBV7-6 to TRBJ1-1; D possibly corresponds to TRBD1 (5 bases). Germline assignment: CDR1 SGHVS and CDR2 FNYEAQ. CDR3 length: 12 residues. The ends were cut back, 4 bases at V and 7 bases at J, with 10 bases in the middle. CDR3 protein: CASSSLGGEAFF. The DNA for the CDR3 is TGTGCCAGCAGCTCACTTGGGGGTGAAGCTTTCTTT.

The V call is TRBV30, the J call TRBJ1-5; no clear D gene. CDR3 length: 13 residues. V was shortened by 0 bases and J by 8 bases, with 11 bases between the two germline ends. Germline values: CDR1 GTSNPN, CDR2 SVGIG (reference sequence). The CDR3 is CAWSVGQLKPQHF. CDR3 nucleotides: TGTGCCTGGAGTGTCGGGCAGCTTAAGCCCCAGCATTTT.

The chain uses TRBV6-5 and TRBJ1-5, with TRBD1 as a possible D gene (5 bases). The CDR3 sequence is 15 residues long. Germline V gene sequence: CDR1 MNHEY, CDR2 SVGAGI. Deletions cut 5 bases from V and 6 bases from J, with 17 bases between. CDR3 protein: CASSNLQVIGQPQHF. The CDR3 coding sequence is TGTGCCAGCAGTAACTTACAGGTTATCGGTCAGCCCCAGCATTTT.